This TCR beta chain was sequenced during a study of blood T cell repertoires in COVID-19. This clone has just one count. In the study's own analysis: Estimates of nucleated cell counts were drawn from the amplification of reference gene primers. Assay used: immunoSEQ multiplex PCR; TCRdb lists only in-frame clones, some missing. V and J calls and clone size are copied from that table; D and trimming were computed from the DNA. The sample holds approximately 93,000 clones, around nine tenths seen once. V gave up 1 base and J gave up 0 bases, with 17 bases separating them. CDR3 size: 19 residues. The V gene's germline CDR1 is SGHRS and CDR2 YFSETQ. The Seattle patients joined while their infection was active and were tracked longitudinally afterward.

This chain connects TRBV5-1 to TRBJ1-6; no clear D gene. The specimen was peripheral blood. The source is a man in his fifties with COVID-19, enrolled during active disease. CDR3 bases: TGCGCCAGCAGCTTGAGGTCTCCGACGGAGAGCTCCTATAATTCACCCCTCCACTTT. Its protein is CASSLRSPTESSYNSPLHF.